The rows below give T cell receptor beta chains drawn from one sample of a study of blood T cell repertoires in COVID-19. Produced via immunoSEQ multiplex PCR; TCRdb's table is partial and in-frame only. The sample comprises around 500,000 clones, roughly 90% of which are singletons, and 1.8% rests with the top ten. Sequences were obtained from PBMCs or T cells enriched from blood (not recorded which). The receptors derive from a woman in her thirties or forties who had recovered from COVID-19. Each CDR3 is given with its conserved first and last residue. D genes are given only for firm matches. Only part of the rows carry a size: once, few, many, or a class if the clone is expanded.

DNA: TGTGCCAGTGGGGTTCAGGGGGGCGTTAATGAAAAACTGTTTTTT
CDR3: CASGVQGGVNEKLFF
V: TRBV25-1
length: 15
D: TRBD1
size: NA
J: TRBJ1-4

DNA: TGCGCCAGCAGCAGCCAGCGGGAATCCTACGAGCAGTACTTC
CDR3: CASSSQRESYEQYF
V: TRBV4-1
length: 14
D: TRBD2
size: NA
J: TRBJ2-7

DNA: TGTGCCAGCTCAGTTCTTGCGGGTAGCTCCTACAATGAGCAGTTCTTC
CDR3: CASSVLAGSSYNEQFF
V: TRBV18
length: 16
D: NA
size: few
J: TRBJ2-1

DNA: TGTGCCAGTAGTTCCCAACAGGGAGTTTACGAGCAGTACTTC
CDR3: CASSSQQGVYEQYF
V: TRBV19
length: 14
D: NA
size: NA
J: TRBJ2-7

DNA: TGCGCCAGCAGCGCGGTCGGTCGGAAACTGTTTTTT
CDR3: CASSAVGRKLFF
V: TRBV5-1
length: 12
D: NA
size: NA
J: TRBJ1-4

DNA: TGTGCCAGCAGTCCGCGGACTAGCGGGAGGGCTAGCAATGAGCAGTTCTTC
CDR3: CASSPRTSGRASNEQFF
V: TRBV27
length: 17
D: TRBD2
size: NA
J: TRBJ2-1

DNA: TGTGCCAGCAGCCCATGGGGAGGGAAGGAGACCCAGTACTTC
CDR3: CASSPWGGKETQYF
V: TRBV7-9
length: 14
D: TRBD2
size: NA
J: TRBJ2-5

DNA: TGTGCCACCAGTGATTTGTCCGGTGGGGCCAACGTCCTGACTTTC
CDR3: CATSDLSGGANVLTF
V: TRBV24-1
length: 15
D: NA
size: NA
J: TRBJ2-6

DNA: TGTGCCAGCAGCCAACCTGGGACAGGGAGGGGCTACAATGAGCAGTTCTTC
CDR3: CASSQPGTGRGYNEQFF
V: TRBV3-1/TRBV3-2
length: 17
D: TRBD1
size: NA
J: TRBJ2-1

DNA: TGCGCCAGCAGCGCCGCGCAGGGTGGTGGAAACACCATATATTTT
CDR3: CASSAAQGGGNTIYF
V: TRBV5-1
length: 15
D: NA
size: few
J: TRBJ1-3

DNA: TGTGCCAGCAGCTTCGGACACTTGGGCCCTAACTATGGCTACACCTTC
CDR3: CASSFGHLGPNYGYTF
V: TRBV7-9
length: 16
D: NA
size: NA
J: TRBJ1-2

DNA: TGTGCCAGCAGCTTAGGAGGGGGCGAGCCCCAGCATTTT
CDR3: CASSLGGGEPQHF
V: TRBV5-4
length: 13
D: TRBD1
size: NA
J: TRBJ1-5

DNA: TGTGCCAGTAGAGGACAGGGGGCGGATCAGCCCCAGCATTTT
CDR3: CASRGQGADQPQHF
V: TRBV5-5
length: 14
D: TRBD1
size: NA
J: TRBJ1-5

DNA: TGTGCCAGCAGCTCCGCTCTTACTAGCGGCAGCTCCTACAATGAGCAGTTCTTC
CDR3: CASSSALTSGSSYNEQFF
V: TRBV13
length: 18
D: TRBD2
size: once
J: TRBJ2-1

DNA: TGCGCCAGCAGCCAAAGCGCAGGGCCTGCGAAATACGAGCAGTACTTC
CDR3: CASSQSAGPAKYEQYF
V: TRBV4-3
length: 16
D: NA
size: NA
J: TRBJ2-7

DNA: TGTGCCAGCAGTTATCGGCACTGGACTAGCAGTCCCGGGGAGCTGTTTTTT
CDR3: CASSYRHWTSSPGELFF
V: TRBV6-2/TRBV6-3
length: 17
D: TRBD2
size: NA
J: TRBJ2-2

DNA: TGCAGCGTGGGACCGGGACAGGGGGCTCGGGAAAAACTGTTTTTT
CDR3: CSVGPGQGAREKLFF
V: TRBV29-1
length: 15
D: TRBD1
size: NA
J: TRBJ1-4

DNA: TGTGCCAGCAGTTTAGGGAGGGACAGGGCATTAACCGGGGAGCTGTTTTTT
CDR3: CASSLGRDRALTGELFF
V: TRBV27
length: 17
D: TRBD1
size: NA
J: TRBJ2-2

DNA: TGTGCCAGCAGCCATAGATGGTTGGGCAGGGGGCGTCAGCCCCAGCATTTT
CDR3: CASSHRWLGRGRQPQHF
V: TRBV3-1/TRBV3-2
length: 17
D: TRBD1
size: NA
J: TRBJ1-5

DNA: TGTGCCAGCTCACCCACCCCTCCGAGGGCTAACTATGGCTACACCTTC
CDR3: CASSPTPPRANYGYTF
V: TRBV18
length: 16
D: NA
size: once
J: TRBJ1-2

DNA: TGTGCCAGCAGCTTAGAGGGGACTAGCGGGAGGTTCTACAATGAGCAGTTCTTC
CDR3: CASSLEGTSGRFYNEQFF
V: TRBV7-2
length: 18
D: TRBD2
size: many
J: TRBJ2-1

DNA: TGTGCCACCAGCAGAGACAGGGATAGGGCTGGCTACACCTTC
CDR3: CATSRDRDRAGYTF
V: TRBV15
length: 14
D: NA
size: few
J: TRBJ1-2

DNA: TGTGCCAGCAAACCCGGGGACAGGCCTCTCTATGGCTACACCTTC
CDR3: CASKPGDRPLYGYTF
V: TRBV28
length: 15
D: TRBD1
size: once
J: TRBJ1-2

DNA: TGTGCCAGCAGTTTGGGATTCACAGGGGGGTGGACTGAAGCTTTCTTT
CDR3: CASSLGFTGGWTEAFF
V: TRBV27
length: 16
D: TRBD1
size: once
J: TRBJ1-1

DNA: TGTGCCACCAGCAGAGATGACAGGGCGGTGGGTTCACCCCTCCACTTT
CDR3: CATSRDDRAVGSPLHF
V: TRBV15
length: 16
D: TRBD1
size: NA
J: TRBJ1-6

DNA: TGCGCCAGCAGTGAGAGGACAGAGAGCTCCTACAATGAGCAGTTCTTC
CDR3: CASSERTESSYNEQFF
V: TRBV10-1
length: 16
D: NA
size: NA
J: TRBJ2-1

DNA: TGTGCCAGCTCACCACGGCGGACAGGGGCCTACGAGCAGTACTTC
CDR3: CASSPRRTGAYEQYF
V: TRBV18
length: 15
D: TRBD1
size: NA
J: TRBJ2-7